The rows below give T cell receptor beta chains drawn from one sample of a study of T-cell reconstitution after alpha-beta-depleted transplantation in children. Via MiXCR, TCRdb re-called the PCR reads, giving one row per CDR3 protein. The table has some 520,000 distinct CDR3 sequences, 30% to 35% seen once. The sequenced sample was PBMCs from the stem cell graft donor, obtained from the stem cell graft. Receptors were obtained from a human donor who donated a stem cell graft to a child with aplastic anemia. Both conserved end residues are part of each CDR3. A D gene is named only where the DNA matches it firmly. Size is stated for part of the rows, as once, few or many counts, or as a class when the clone is expanded.

d_gene: TRBD1
v_gene: TRBV20-1
abundance: few
j_gene: TRBJ1-6
CDR3aa: CSARDRDSLRSPLHF
CDR3nt: TGCAGTGCTAGAGACCGGGACAGCCTTCGGTCACCCCTCCACTTT

d_gene: -
v_gene: TRBV20-1
abundance: -
j_gene: TRBJ2-5
CDR3aa: CSAVWKETQYF
CDR3nt: TGCAGTGCGGTCTGGAAAGAGACCCAGTACTTC

d_gene: -
v_gene: TRBV20-1
abundance: -
j_gene: TRBJ1-2
CDR3aa: CSASLSRDYRHGYTF
CDR3nt: TGCAGTGCTAGTCTTTCCCGGGACTATAGGCATGGCTACACCTTC

d_gene: TRBD2
v_gene: TRBV6-2/TRBV6-3
abundance: -
j_gene: TRBJ2-1
CDR3aa: CASSYASGESSYNEQFF
CDR3nt: TGTGCCAGCAGTTACGCTAGCGGGGAAAGCTCCTACAATGAGCAGTTCTTC

d_gene: TRBD1
v_gene: TRBV5-1
abundance: few
j_gene: TRBJ1-1
CDR3aa: CASSLTGTGILQTEAFF
CDR3nt: TGCGCCAGCAGCTTGACCGGGACAGGGATTTTACAGACTGAAGCTTTCTTT

d_gene: -
v_gene: TRBV9
abundance: few
j_gene: TRBJ1-1
CDR3aa: CASSAQGNTEAFF
CDR3nt: TGTGCCAGCAGCGCCCAGGGGAACACTGAAGCTTTCTTT

d_gene: -
v_gene: TRBV30
abundance: -
j_gene: TRBJ1-2
CDR3aa: CAWTPGGFGYTF
CDR3nt: TGTGCCTGGACTCCCGGGGGGTTCGGCTACACCTTC

d_gene: -
v_gene: TRBV12-3/TRBV12-4
abundance: few
j_gene: TRBJ2-5
CDR3aa: CASSLRVEAETQYF
CDR3nt: TGTGCCAGCAGTTTACGCGTGGAGGCGGAGACCCAGTACTTC

d_gene: -
v_gene: TRBV30
abundance: few
j_gene: TRBJ2-7
CDR3aa: CAWRPRERWEQYF
CDR3nt: TGTGCCTGGAGACCCAGGGAACGATGGGAGCAGTACTTC

d_gene: TRBD2
v_gene: TRBV10-3
abundance: -
j_gene: TRBJ2-5
CDR3aa: CAISPLAGEEETQYF
CDR3nt: TGTGCCATCAGTCCTCTAGCGGGAGAGGAGGAGACCCAGTACTTC

d_gene: TRBD1
v_gene: TRBV19
abundance: few
j_gene: TRBJ2-7
CDR3aa: CASSILDRERYEQYF
CDR3nt: TGTGCCAGTAGTATCTTGGACAGGGAAAGGTACGAGCAGTACTTC

d_gene: -
v_gene: TRBV29-1
abundance: many
j_gene: TRBJ2-5
CDR3aa: CSVLHREETQYF
CDR3nt: TGCAGCGTCCTTCACAGGGAAGAGACCCAGTACTTC

d_gene: TRBD1
v_gene: TRBV5-1
abundance: -
j_gene: TRBJ1-4
CDR3aa: CASKTGSGTNEKLFF
CDR3nt: TGCGCCAGCAAGACAGGGTCCGGAACTAATGAAAAACTGTTTTTT

d_gene: TRBD2
v_gene: TRBV14
abundance: few
j_gene: TRBJ2-1
CDR3aa: CASSQPGTSGSNEQFF
CDR3nt: TGTGCCAGCAGCCAGCCCGGGACTAGCGGGAGTAATGAGCAGTTCTTC

d_gene: TRBD1
v_gene: TRBV5-1
abundance: few
j_gene: TRBJ2-5
CDR3aa: CASSSPIGTDLTETQYF
CDR3nt: TGCGCCAGCAGCTCACCGATAGGGACAGACCTAACTGAGACCCAGTACTTC

d_gene: TRBD1
v_gene: TRBV13
abundance: -
j_gene: TRBJ2-7
CDR3aa: CASSLGTGGSEQYF
CDR3nt: TGTGCCAGCAGCCTAGGGACAGGGGGCAGCGAGCAGTACTTC

d_gene: TRBD1
v_gene: TRBV5-4
abundance: -
j_gene: TRBJ2-7
CDR3aa: CASSQPGTGVYEQYF
CDR3nt: TGTGCCAGCAGCCAGCCCGGGACAGGGGTCTACGAGCAGTACTTC

d_gene: -
v_gene: TRBV21-1
abundance: -
j_gene: TRBJ2-1
CDR3aa: CASSKASGTEQFF
CDR3nt: TGTGCCAGCAGCAAAGCCTCCGGGACAGAGCAGTTCTTC

d_gene: TRBD1
v_gene: TRBV20-1
abundance: -
j_gene: TRBJ1-1
CDR3aa: CSAPGTGNTEAFF
CDR3nt: TGCAGTGCACCCGGGACAGGGAACACTGAAGCTTTCTTT

d_gene: TRBD2
v_gene: TRBV7-6
abundance: many
j_gene: TRBJ2-7
CDR3aa: CASSTTSGTTTQQYF
CDR3nt: TGTGCCAGCAGCACCACTAGCGGGACGACTACTCAGCAGTACTTC

d_gene: TRBD2
v_gene: TRBV6-1
abundance: -
j_gene: TRBJ2-7
CDR3aa: CASRSSGSPYEQCF
CDR3nt: TGTGCCAGCAGGTCTAGCGGGAGCCCCTACGAGCAGTGCTTC

d_gene: TRBD1
v_gene: TRBV20-1
abundance: many
j_gene: TRBJ2-2
CDR3aa: CSASPPGDRGGGELFF
CDR3nt: TGCAGTGCTAGCCCCCCCGGGGACAGGGGAGGCGGGGAGCTGTTTTTT

d_gene: -
v_gene: TRBV15
abundance: few
j_gene: TRBJ1-2
CDR3aa: CATSRAPWQQNYGYTF
CDR3nt: TGTGCCACCAGCAGAGCCCCCTGGCAGCAGAACTATGGCTACACCTTC

d_gene: -
v_gene: TRBV20-1
abundance: -
j_gene: TRBJ2-1
CDR3aa: CSARGQTNEQFF
CDR3nt: TGCAGTGCTAGGGGTCAGACAAATGAGCAGTTCTTC

d_gene: -
v_gene: TRBV5-1
abundance: few
j_gene: TRBJ2-6
CDR3aa: CASSLTGHSGANGLTF
CDR3nt: TGCGCCAGCAGCTTAACGGGGCACTCTGGGGCCAACGGCCTGACTTTC

d_gene: -
v_gene: TRBV4-1
abundance: -
j_gene: TRBJ2-3
CDR3aa: CASSQDHIRVTDTQYF
CDR3nt: TGCGCCAGCAGCCAAGATCATATCCGGGTCACAGATACGCAGTATTTT

d_gene: TRBD1
v_gene: TRBV15
abundance: -
j_gene: TRBJ1-1
CDR3aa: CATSSPGGRTEAFF
CDR3nt: TGTGCCACCAGCAGCCCAGGGGGCCGTACTGAAGCTTTCTTT

d_gene: TRBD2
v_gene: TRBV29-1
abundance: large
j_gene: TRBJ2-5
CDR3aa: CSVGLAGGQETQYF
CDR3nt: TGCAGCGTTGGACTAGCGGGAGGGCAAGAGACCCAGTACTTC

d_gene: TRBD2
v_gene: TRBV5-4
abundance: few
j_gene: TRBJ2-2
CDR3aa: CASSLGGSGAGELFF
CDR3nt: TGTGCCAGCAGCTTGGGCGGGAGCGGGGCCGGGGAGCTGTTTTTT

d_gene: -
v_gene: TRBV7-2
abundance: -
j_gene: TRBJ2-1
CDR3aa: CASSLVPGDVGEQFF
CDR3nt: TGTGCCAGCAGCTTAGTACCGGGAGACGTAGGTGAGCAGTTCTTC

d_gene: -
v_gene: TRBV5-4
abundance: -
j_gene: TRBJ1-1
CDR3aa: CASSLHPQEENTEAFF
CDR3nt: TGTGCCAGCAGCTTGCATCCGCAGGAAGAGAACACTGAAGCTTTCTTT

d_gene: TRBD2
v_gene: TRBV4-3
abundance: -
j_gene: TRBJ2-1
CDR3aa: CASSLQAGSYNEQFF
CDR3nt: TGCGCCAGCAGCCTTCAAGCGGGATCCTACAATGAGCAGTTCTTC

d_gene: -
v_gene: TRBV27
abundance: once
j_gene: TRBJ1-1
CDR3aa: CASSLLRRTMNTEAFF
CDR3nt: TGTGCCAGCAGTTTGCTGCGGAGGACCATGAACACTGAAGCTTTCTTT

d_gene: -
v_gene: TRBV5-1
abundance: few
j_gene: TRBJ2-1
CDR3aa: CASSLGSGNEQFF
CDR3nt: TGTGCCAGCAGCCTCGGGAGCGGGAATGAGCAGTTCTTC

d_gene: -
v_gene: TRBV20-1
abundance: few
j_gene: TRBJ2-1
CDR3aa: CSARGPLHEQFF
CDR3nt: TGCAGTGCGCGGGGACCCCTCCATGAGCAGTTCTTC

d_gene: TRBD2
v_gene: TRBV20-1
abundance: -
j_gene: TRBJ2-3
CDR3aa: CSPNTMVGRVLDTQYF
CDR3nt: TGCAGTCCGAACACCATGGTGGGGAGGGTTCTGGATACGCAGTATTTT

d_gene: TRBD1
v_gene: TRBV5-6
abundance: -
j_gene: TRBJ1-1
CDR3aa: CASIDGGLGQGAEAFF
CDR3nt: TGTGCCAGCATAGACGGGGGGTTGGGACAGGGGGCTGAAGCTTTCTTT

d_gene: TRBD1
v_gene: TRBV4-3
abundance: -
j_gene: TRBJ1-1
CDR3aa: CASSHSGGNTEAFF
CDR3nt: TGCGCCAGCAGCCACTCAGGGGGCAACACTGAAGCTTTCTTT

d_gene: -
v_gene: TRBV6-1
abundance: few
j_gene: TRBJ1-6
CDR3aa: CASSDRLLGSYNSPLHF
CDR3nt: TGTGCCAGCAGTGACCGCCTGCTGGGCTCCTATAATTCACCCCTCCACTTT

d_gene: -
v_gene: TRBV7-9
abundance: -
j_gene: TRBJ1-1
CDR3aa: CASSLNQNTEAFF
CDR3nt: TGTGCCAGCAGCTTAAATCAGAACACTGAAGCTTTCTTT

d_gene: -
v_gene: TRBV5-1
abundance: -
j_gene: TRBJ2-1
CDR3aa: CASSLVVGNEQFF
CDR3nt: TGCGCCAGCAGCTTGGTAGTAGGGAATGAGCAGTTCTTC

d_gene: TRBD2
v_gene: TRBV9
abundance: few
j_gene: TRBJ2-3
CDR3aa: CASSVAPGAGGTDTQYF
CDR3nt: TGTGCCAGCAGCGTAGCCCCCGGGGCGGGAGGCACAGATACGCAGTATTTT

d_gene: -
v_gene: TRBV19
abundance: few
j_gene: TRBJ2-7
CDR3aa: CASSIAGEQYF
CDR3nt: TGTGCCAGTAGTATCGCCGGGGAGCAGTACTTC

d_gene: -
v_gene: TRBV4-3
abundance: -
j_gene: TRBJ1-4
CDR3aa: CASSQASVGEKLFF
CDR3nt: TGCGCCAGCAGCCAAGCGAGTGTCGGTGAAAAACTGTTTTTT

d_gene: -
v_gene: TRBV6-2/TRBV6-3
abundance: -
j_gene: TRBJ1-5
CDR3aa: CASSFSRSNQPQHF
CDR3nt: TGTGCCAGCAGTTTTAGCCGGAGCAATCAGCCCCAGCATTTT

d_gene: -
v_gene: TRBV25-1
abundance: -
j_gene: TRBJ1-6
CDR3aa: CASARPGENSPLHF
CDR3nt: TGTGCCAGCGCCCGACCGGGAGAGAATTCACCCCTCCACTTT

d_gene: -
v_gene: TRBV20-1
abundance: -
j_gene: TRBJ1-2
CDR3aa: CSAREFRKGGGYGYTF
CDR3nt: TGCAGTGCTAGAGAGTTCCGGAAGGGAGGAGGGTATGGCTACACCTTC

d_gene: TRBD1
v_gene: TRBV9
abundance: -
j_gene: TRBJ2-5
CDR3aa: CASSVPRAGGTEETQYF
CDR3nt: TGTGCCAGCAGCGTCCCTCGGGCAGGGGGCACGGAAGAGACCCAGTACTTC

d_gene: -
v_gene: TRBV5-1
abundance: many
j_gene: TRBJ2-1
CDR3aa: CASSPWGQGPDEQFF
CDR3nt: TGCGCCAGCAGCCCCTGGGGTCAGGGGCCAGATGAGCAGTTCTTC